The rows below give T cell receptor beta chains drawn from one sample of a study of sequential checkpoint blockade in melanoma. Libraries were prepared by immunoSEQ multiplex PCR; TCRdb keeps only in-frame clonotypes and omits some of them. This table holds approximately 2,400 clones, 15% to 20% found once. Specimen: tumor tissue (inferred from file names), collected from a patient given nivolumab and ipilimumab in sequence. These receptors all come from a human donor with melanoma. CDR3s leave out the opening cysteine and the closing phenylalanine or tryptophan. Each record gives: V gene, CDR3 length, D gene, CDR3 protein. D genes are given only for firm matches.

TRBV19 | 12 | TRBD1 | ASSSQGADYGYT
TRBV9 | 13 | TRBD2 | ASSPTSAGADTQY
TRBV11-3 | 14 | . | ASSSGRAEYYNEQF
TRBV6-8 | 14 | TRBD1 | ASSGQGSLTNTEAF
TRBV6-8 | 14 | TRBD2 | ASSDSTSGGADTQY
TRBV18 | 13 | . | ASSPPGPPGETQY
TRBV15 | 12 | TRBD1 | ATSREGGDYGYT
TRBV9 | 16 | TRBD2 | ASSMSPLSGRFPGEQF
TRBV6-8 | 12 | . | AISDSRGKYEQY
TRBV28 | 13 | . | ASSLRFGPDNEQF
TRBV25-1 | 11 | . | ASSEYFTDEQY
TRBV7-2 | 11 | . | ASSLVEGQPQH
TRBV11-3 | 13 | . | ASSLEAAKRETQY
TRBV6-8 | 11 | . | ASSPTGNNEQF
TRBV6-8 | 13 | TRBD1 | ASSRTQGATYEQY
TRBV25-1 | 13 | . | ASSEYRTTVRGYT
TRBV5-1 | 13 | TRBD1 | ASSLTGQEAYEQY
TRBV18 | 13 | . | ASSPPVDINYGYT
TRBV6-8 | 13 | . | ASSREGNYNSPLH
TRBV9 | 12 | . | ASSVGRFESEQY
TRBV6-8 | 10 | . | ASSYGYNEQF
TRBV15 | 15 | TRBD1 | ATSSLKGDRGSETQY
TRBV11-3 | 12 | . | ASSPTGTGYGYT
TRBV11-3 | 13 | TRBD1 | ASSSSGTGTVKLF
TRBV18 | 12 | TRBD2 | ASSPSGRGETQY
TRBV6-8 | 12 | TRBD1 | ASSGAGTGHEQY
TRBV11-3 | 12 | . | ASSSQGQGYGYT
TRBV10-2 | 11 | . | ASSENDGVAQH
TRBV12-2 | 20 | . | ASRPQCTQEKRARVIYYGYT
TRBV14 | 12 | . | ASSQIGRESGYT
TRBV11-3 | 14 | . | ASSLRRGGTNEKLF
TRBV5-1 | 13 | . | ASSLVAEDNSPLH
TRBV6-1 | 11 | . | ASSEALAETQY
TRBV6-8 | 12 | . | ASSGIGVVYGYT
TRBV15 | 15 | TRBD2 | ATSRGRGLAESNTQY
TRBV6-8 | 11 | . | ASRGGWADTQY
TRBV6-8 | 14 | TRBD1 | ASSWLRTGSDYGYT
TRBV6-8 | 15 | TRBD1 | ASTRGTGAWVGTEAF
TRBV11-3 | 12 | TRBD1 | ASSNGQGADTQY
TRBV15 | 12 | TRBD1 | ATSRGQGRTEAF
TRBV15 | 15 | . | ATSRVRGGGRNTEAF
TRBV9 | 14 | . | ASSLHSRGTYNEQF
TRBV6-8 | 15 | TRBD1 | ASSYLSGTGGYNEQF
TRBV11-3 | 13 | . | ASSFPGTSQETQY
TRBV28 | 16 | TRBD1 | ASSLNAWRTGVNSPLH
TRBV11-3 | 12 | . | ASSNRDFYTEAF
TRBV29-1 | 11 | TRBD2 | SVGTSGTDTQY
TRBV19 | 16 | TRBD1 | ASSTGGARSGANYGYT
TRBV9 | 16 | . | ASSVGDSTGTSTDTQY
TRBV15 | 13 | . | ATSRDFEGADTQY
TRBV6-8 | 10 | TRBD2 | ASRGRGYEQY
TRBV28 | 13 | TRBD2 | ASSLDSGNYNEQF
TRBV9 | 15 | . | ASSEAAGPGNTGELF
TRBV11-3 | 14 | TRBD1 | ASSQVPGQGAAGYT
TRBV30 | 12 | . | AWRAWSKSYEQY
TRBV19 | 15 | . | ASSIAGRRYSNQPQH
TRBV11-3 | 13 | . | ASSPGGTAREKLF
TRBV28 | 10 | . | ASSPGQETQY